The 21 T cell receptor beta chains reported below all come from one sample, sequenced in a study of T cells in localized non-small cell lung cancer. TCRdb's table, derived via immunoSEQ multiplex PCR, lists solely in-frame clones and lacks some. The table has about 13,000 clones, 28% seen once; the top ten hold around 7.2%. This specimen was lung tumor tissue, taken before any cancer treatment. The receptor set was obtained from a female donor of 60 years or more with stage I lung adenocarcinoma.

This CDR3 is CASSLQGAYGYTF. The DNA of the CDR3 is TGTGCCAGCTCGCTACAGGGGGCCTATGGCTACACCTTC. The rearrangement links TRBV18 to TRBJ1-2; the match to TRBD1 covers 9 bases. With 6 bases clipped from V and 4 bases from J, the junction kept 3 bases outside the gene matches. The CDR3 runs to 13 residues. From germline, CDR1 is KGHSH and CDR2 LQKENI.

CDR3 sequence (DNA): TGTGCCACCAGCAGAGGATGGAGCACAGATACGCAGTATTTT. This sequence encodes CATSRGWSTDTQYF. This chain joins TRBV15 and TRBJ2-3, with D hard to call. The germline gives CDR1 LNHNV, CDR2 YYDKDF (reference sequence). V lost 1 base, J lost 0 bases, and 5 bases lay in between. The CDR3 runs to 14 residues.

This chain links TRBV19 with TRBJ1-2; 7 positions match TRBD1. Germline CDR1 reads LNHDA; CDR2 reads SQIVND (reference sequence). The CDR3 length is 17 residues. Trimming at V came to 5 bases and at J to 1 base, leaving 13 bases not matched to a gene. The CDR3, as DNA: TGTGCCAGTAGTCCCCTGGGACAGAGCTCTGTTAACTATGGCTACACCTTC. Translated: CASSPLGQSSVNYGYTF.

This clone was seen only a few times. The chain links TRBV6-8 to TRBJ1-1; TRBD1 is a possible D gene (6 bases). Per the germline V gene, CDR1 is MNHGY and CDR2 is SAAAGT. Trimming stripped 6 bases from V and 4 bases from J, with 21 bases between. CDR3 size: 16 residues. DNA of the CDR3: TGTGCCAGCAGCTCCGCTCCGGGGCGAGGGGGCACTGAAGCTTTCTTT. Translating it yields CASSSAPGRGGTEAFF.

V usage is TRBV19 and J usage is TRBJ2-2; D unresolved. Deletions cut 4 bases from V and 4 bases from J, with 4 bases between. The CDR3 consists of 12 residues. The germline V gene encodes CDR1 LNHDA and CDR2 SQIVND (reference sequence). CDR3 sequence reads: CASSTSTGELFF. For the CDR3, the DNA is TGTGCCAGTAGTACCTCCACCGGGGAGCTGTTTTTT.

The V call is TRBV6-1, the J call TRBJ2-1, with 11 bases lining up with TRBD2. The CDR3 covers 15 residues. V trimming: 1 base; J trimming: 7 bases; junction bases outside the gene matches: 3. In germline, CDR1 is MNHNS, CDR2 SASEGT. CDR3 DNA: TGTGCCAGCAGTGAAGGACTAGCGGGGTGGAATGAGCAGTTCTTC. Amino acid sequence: CASSEGLAGWNEQFF.

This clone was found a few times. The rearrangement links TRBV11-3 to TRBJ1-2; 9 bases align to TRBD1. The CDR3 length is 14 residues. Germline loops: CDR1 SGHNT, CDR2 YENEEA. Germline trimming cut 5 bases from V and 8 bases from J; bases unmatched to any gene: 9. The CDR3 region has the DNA TGTGCCAGCAGCCACGGGACAGGGAGGGACGGCTACACCTTC. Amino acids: CASSHGTGRDGYTF.

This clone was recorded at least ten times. In DNA, the CDR3 is TGTGCCAGCAGTTACTCGATATCGGCTTACGAGCAGTACTTC. Translated, it gives CASSYSISAYEQYF. This sequence joins TRBV6-8 and TRBJ2-7; D not resolved. This CDR3 has 14 amino acids. Germline lookup yields CDR1 MNHGY and CDR2 SAAAGT. V was shortened by 0 bases and J by 4 bases, with 10 bases between the two germline ends.

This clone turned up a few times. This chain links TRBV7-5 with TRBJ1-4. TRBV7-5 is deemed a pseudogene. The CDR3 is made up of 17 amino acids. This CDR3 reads CASSETWRGRDGEKLFF. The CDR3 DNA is TGTGCCAGCAGCGAAACATGGCGGGGAAGGGATGGTGAAAAACTGTTTTTT.

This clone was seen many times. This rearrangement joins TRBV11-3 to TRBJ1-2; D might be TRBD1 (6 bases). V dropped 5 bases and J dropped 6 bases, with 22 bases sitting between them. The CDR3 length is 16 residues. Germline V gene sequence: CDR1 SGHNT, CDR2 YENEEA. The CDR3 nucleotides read TGTGCCAGCAGCCCAACCGTAGGCGGGGGCTCTCATGGCTACACCTTC. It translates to CASSPTVGGGSHGYTF.

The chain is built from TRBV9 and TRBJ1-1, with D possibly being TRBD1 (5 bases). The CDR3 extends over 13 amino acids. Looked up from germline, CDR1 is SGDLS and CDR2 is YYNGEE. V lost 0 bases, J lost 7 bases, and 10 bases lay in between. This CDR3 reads CASSVGSQGEAFF. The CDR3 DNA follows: TGTGCCAGCAGCGTAGGAAGTCAGGGTGAAGCTTTCTTT.

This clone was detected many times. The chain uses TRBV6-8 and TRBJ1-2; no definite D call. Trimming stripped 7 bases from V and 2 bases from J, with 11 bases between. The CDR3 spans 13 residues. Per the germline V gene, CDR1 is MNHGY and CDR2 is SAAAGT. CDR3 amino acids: CASKNILNYGYTF. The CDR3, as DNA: TGTGCCAGCAAAAACATCCTAAACTATGGCTACACCTTC.

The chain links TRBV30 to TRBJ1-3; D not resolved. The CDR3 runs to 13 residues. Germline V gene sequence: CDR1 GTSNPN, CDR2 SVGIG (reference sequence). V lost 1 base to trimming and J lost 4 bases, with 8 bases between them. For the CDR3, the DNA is TGTGCCTGGAGTGCCCTGTCGGGAAACACCATATATTTT. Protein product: CAWSALSGNTIYF. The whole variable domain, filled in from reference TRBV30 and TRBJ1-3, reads SQTIHQWPATLVQPVGSPLSLECTVEGTSNPNLYWYRQAAGRGLQLLFYSVGIGQISSEVPQNLSASRPQDRQFILSSKKLLLSDSGFYLCAWSALSGNTIYFGEGSWLTVV.

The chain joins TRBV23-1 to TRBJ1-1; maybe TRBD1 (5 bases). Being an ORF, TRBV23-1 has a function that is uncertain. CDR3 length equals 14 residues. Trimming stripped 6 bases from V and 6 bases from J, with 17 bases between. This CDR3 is CASSQDLRVAEAFF. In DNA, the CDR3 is TGCGCCAGCAGCCAAGATCTCAGGGTGGCTGAAGCTTTCTTT.

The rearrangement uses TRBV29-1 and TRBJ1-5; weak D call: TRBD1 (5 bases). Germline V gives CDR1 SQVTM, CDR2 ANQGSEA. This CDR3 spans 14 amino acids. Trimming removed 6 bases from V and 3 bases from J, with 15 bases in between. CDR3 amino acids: CSVREKGNNQPQHF. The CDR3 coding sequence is TGCAGCGTCCGGGAGAAGGGGAACAATCAGCCCCAGCATTTT.

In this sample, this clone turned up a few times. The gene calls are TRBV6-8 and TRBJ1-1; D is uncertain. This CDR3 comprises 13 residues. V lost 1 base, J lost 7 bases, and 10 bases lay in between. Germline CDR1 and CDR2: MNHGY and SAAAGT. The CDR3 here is CASSYLRTVEAFF. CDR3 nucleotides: TGTGCCAGCAGTTACTTAAGGACGGTTGAAGCTTTCTTT.

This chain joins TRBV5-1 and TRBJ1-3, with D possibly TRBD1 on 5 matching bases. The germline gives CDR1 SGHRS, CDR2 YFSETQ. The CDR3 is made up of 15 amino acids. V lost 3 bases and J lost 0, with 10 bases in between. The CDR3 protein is CASSSTGVSGNTIYF. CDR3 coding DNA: TGCGCCAGCAGCTCAACAGGAGTCTCTGGAAACACCATATATTTT. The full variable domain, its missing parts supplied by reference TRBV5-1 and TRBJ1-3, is KAGVTQTPRYLIKTRGQQVTLSCSPISGHRSVSWYQQTPGQGLQFLFEYFSETQRNKGNFPGRFSGRQFSNSRSEMNVSTLELGDSALYLCASSSTGVSGNTIYFGEGSWLTVV.

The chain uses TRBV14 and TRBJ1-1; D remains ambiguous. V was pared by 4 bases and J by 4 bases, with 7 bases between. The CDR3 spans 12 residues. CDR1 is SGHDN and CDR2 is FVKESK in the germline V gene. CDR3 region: CASSRQATEAFF. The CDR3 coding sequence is TGTGCCAGCAGCCGGCAGGCCACTGAAGCTTTCTTT.

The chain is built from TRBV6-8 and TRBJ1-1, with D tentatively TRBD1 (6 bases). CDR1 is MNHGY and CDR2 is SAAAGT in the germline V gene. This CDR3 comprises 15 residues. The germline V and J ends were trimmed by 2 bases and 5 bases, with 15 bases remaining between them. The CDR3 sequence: CASSYNRGRRTEAFF. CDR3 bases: TGTGCCAGCAGTTACAACCGGGGGCGAAGGACTGAAGCTTTCTTT.

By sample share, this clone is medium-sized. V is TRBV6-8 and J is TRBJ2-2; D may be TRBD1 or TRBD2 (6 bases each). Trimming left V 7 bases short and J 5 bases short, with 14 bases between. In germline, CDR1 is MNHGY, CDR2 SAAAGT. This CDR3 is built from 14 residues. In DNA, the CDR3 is TGTGCCAGCATACCCCGGGGGCAGACCGGGGAGCTGTTTTTT. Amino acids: CASIPRGQTGELFF.

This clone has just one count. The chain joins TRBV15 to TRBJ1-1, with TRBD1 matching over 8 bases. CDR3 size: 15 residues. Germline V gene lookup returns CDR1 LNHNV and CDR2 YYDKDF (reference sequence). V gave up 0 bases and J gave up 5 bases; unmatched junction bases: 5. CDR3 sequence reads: CATSREGDRTTEAFF. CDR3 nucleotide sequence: TGTGCCACCAGCAGAGAAGGGGACAGGACAACTGAAGCTTTCTTT. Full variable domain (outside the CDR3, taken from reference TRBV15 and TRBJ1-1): DAMVIQNPRYQVTQFGKPVTLSCSQTLNHNVMYWYQQKSSQAPKLLFHYYDKDFNNEADTPDNFQSRRPNTSFCFLDIRSPGLGDTAMYLCATSREGDRTTEAFFGQGTRLTVV.